Below are 13 T cell receptor beta chains sequenced from a single sample in a study of blood T cell repertoires in COVID-19. The protocol was immunoSEQ multiplex PCR, while the TCRdb copy is restricted to in-frame clones and leaves out a portion. Of 200,000 to 300,000 clones listed, about nine tenths are singletons. Sequencing used PBMCs or T cells enriched from blood (not recorded which). These receptors were taken from a man aged 35 to 55 who had recovered from COVID-19.

This sequence joins TRBV6-5 and TRBJ1-6; TRBD1 matches 7 bases. V lost 4 bases and J lost 9; bases outside the gene matches: 12. CDR1 is MNHEY, CDR2 SVGAGI, per germline. The CDR3 totals 16 residues. The CDR3 nucleotides read TGTGCCAGCAGTTCCGTAGACAGGGCTCCCGTTTCACCCCTCCACTTT. Its translation is CASSSVDRAPVSPLHF.

The chain joins TRBV2 to TRBJ1-2; D possibly corresponds to TRBD1 (5 bases). Trimming removed 9 bases from V and 2 bases from J, with 13 bases in between. Germline CDR1 is SNHLY and CDR2 is FYNNEI. This CDR3 comprises 13 residues. CDR3 region: CARTKGINYGYTF. In DNA, the CDR3 is TGTGCCAGGACCAAGGGGATAAACTATGGCTACACCTTC.

V and J are TRBV10-3 and TRBJ2-1, with unresolved D. Trimming cost V 4 bases and J 3 bases, with 4 bases left between them. CDR1 ENHRY and CDR2 SYGVKD come from the germline V gene. There are 12 residues in the CDR3. This chain's CDR3 is CAISGHYNEQFF. CDR3 DNA sequence: TGTGCCATCAGTGGGCACTACAATGAGCAGTTCTTC.

The chain recombines TRBV7-6 with TRBJ2-7, with a tentative D call TRBD1 (5 bases). There are 15 residues in the CDR3. The germline gives CDR1 SGHVS, CDR2 FNYEAQ. V gave up 0 bases and J gave up 2 bases, with 11 bases separating them. The CDR3 region is CASSLASGSTYEQYF. The CDR3 DNA is TGTGCCAGCAGCTTAGCGTCAGGGTCGACCTACGAGCAGTACTTC.

CDR3 loop: CASSLVGGLSRDQPQHF. DNA of the CDR3: TGTGCCAGCAGCTTGGTCGGGGGGTTGTCTCGGGATCAGCCCCAGCATTTT. V usage is TRBV5-5 and J usage is TRBJ1-5, with D tentatively TRBD1 (5 bases). Germline assignment: CDR1 SGHKS and CDR2 YYEKEE (reference sequence). V lost 0 bases, J lost 5 bases, and 18 bases lay in between. This CDR3 region has 17 residues.

The gene calls are TRBV24-1 and TRBJ1-1; D possibly corresponds to TRBD1 (5 bases). The V end was cut by 3 bases, the J end by 3 bases, with 10 bases between. Per germline, CDR1 KGHDR and CDR2 SFDVKD. CDR3 length: 14 residues. CDR3 in amino acids: CATSDHDSHTEAFF. In DNA, the CDR3 is TGTGCCACCAGTGATCACGACAGCCACACTGAAGCTTTCTTT.

V usage is TRBV11-2 and J usage is TRBJ1-3; D is undetermined. V was cut by 4 bases and J by 0 bases, with 13 bases left in between. From germline, CDR1 is SGHAT and CDR2 FQNNGV. This CDR3 spans 16 amino acids. The DNA of the CDR3 is TGTGCCAGCAGCTACCCGAGGGCGCCCTCTGGAAACACCATATATTTT. Encoded protein: CASSYPRAPSGNTIYF.

The genes are TRBV28 and TRBJ2-7; D ambiguous. The CDR3 sequence is 13 residues long. Per germline, CDR1 MDHEN and CDR2 SYDVKM. Trimming shortened V by 6 bases and J by 2 bases, and 11 bases separated the two germline ends. The CDR3 protein is CASSPPVPYEQYF. CDR3 in DNA: TGTGCCAGCAGCCCCCCGGTACCCTACGAGCAGTACTTC.

Turning to this clone: The same CDR3 arises from other DNA sequences in this sample as well. The chain links TRBV3-1 (or the pseudogene TRBV3-2) to TRBJ2-7; possible D gene TRBD2, 7 bases. This CDR3 has 14 residues. Deletions cut 1 base from V and 6 bases from J, with 13 bases between. From germline, CDR1 is LGHDT and CDR2 YNNKEL (reference sequence). The CDR3 is CASSQAAGAGEQYF. The CDR3 nucleotides read TGTGCCAGCAGCCAAGCTGCGGGGGCCGGCGAGCAGTACTTC.

The chain is built from TRBV18 and TRBJ1-4, with D hard to call. The V end was cut by 2 bases, the J end by 8 bases, with 9 bases between. Germline loops: CDR1 KGHSH, CDR2 LQKENI. CDR3 length: 13 residues. The CDR3, as DNA: TGTGCCAGCTCACCAGAGGGTACGGAAAAACTGTTTTTT. Protein: CASSPEGTEKLFF.

The gene calls are TRBV28 and TRBJ1-6, with 9 bases aligning to TRBD1. Germline loops: CDR1 MDHEN, CDR2 SYDVKM. This CDR3 is 14 amino acids long. V lost 6 bases, J lost 6 bases, and 3 bases stayed unmatched. In DNA, the CDR3 is TGTGCCAGCAGCAACAGGGGGCGTAATTCACCCCTCCACTTT. Translated, it gives CASSNRGRNSPLHF.

V usage is TRBV13 and J usage is TRBJ2-7; 9 positions agree with TRBD1. The V segment lost 5 bases and the J segment 4 bases; nucleotides outside the gene matches: 9. CDR3 length: 15 residues. Germline V lookup: CDR1 PRHDT, CDR2 FYEKMQ (reference sequence). DNA for the CDR3: TGTGCCAGCAGCCCAACAGGGGGCTTTAATTACGAGCAGTACTTC. This sequence encodes CASSPTGGFNYEQYF.

The V gene is TRBV3-1 (or the pseudogene TRBV3-2), the J gene TRBJ2-3; 10 bases map to TRBD2. CDR3 size: 18 residues. V dropped 6 bases and J dropped 4; count of bases not matched to a gene: 16. CDR1 is LGHDT and CDR2 is YNNKEL in the germline V gene (reference sequence). DNA of the CDR3: TGTGCCAGCAGACTCGCCCGGGCTAGCGGGAGTAGGGCAGATACGCAGTATTTT. Translating gives CASRLARASGSRADTQYF.